This T cell receptor (beta chain) comes out of a study of regulatory T cells in long-lasting Graves disease (TCRdb year 2021). Some background on the complete study: Antithyroid drugs had been taken for less than 3 months by newly diagnosed Graves' disease patients. This study used TCR sequencing and RNA sequencing of peripheral blood to compare persistent Graves' disease patients against newly diagnosed Graves' disease patients. The study took place in China and was registered as a clinical trial. A total of about 33 samples were covered by TCR sequencing, comprising approximately 13 persistent and around 20 newly diagnosed Graves' disease patients.

The meaning of the sample's time point label: newly diagnosed GD, antithyroid drugs for less than 3 months. For both TCR sequencing and RNA sequencing, RNA was extracted from PBMCs using TRIzol. Graves' disease was diagnosed according to American Thyroid Association guidelines. Patients for the study were recruited at an endocrinology department in Xi'an, China. From each patient, around 9.3 milliliters of peripheral blood was collected into an EDTA anticoagulant tube. Ficoll Paque Plus density gradient separation was used to isolate PBMCs, and no further T cell sorting was performed. An Agilent 2100 Bioanalyzer and agarose gel were used to assess RNA quality, and a NanoDrop 2000 was used to measure RNA concentration. Taken from the germline V gene, the CDR1 and CDR2 loops are SQVTM and ANQGSEA. The CDR3 sequence holds 16 residues, the cysteine and phenylalanine included. Only the CDR3 region is kept as DNA, spanning 48 bases read in frame from base 1. Here V drops 5 bases and J drops 5 bases, and the junction holds 14 bases not matched to any gene.

This clonotype was counted ten times or more. What antigen it recognizes has not been identified. No qualities accompany the bases; no much larger clone lies one base away. Library generation was performed with multiplex PCR. The sequencer listed for this sample is Illumina HiSeq 4000. iRepertoire HTBI primers and Arm-PCR amplification of CDR3 regions were used to construct TCR beta libraries. PCR products were gel purified before sequencing. The source study handled its data this way. Gene usage analysis of CDR3 amino acid clonotypes used the roughly 60 TRBV and more than 13 TRBJ segments found across samples. COPE and FqMerger were used to merge the filtered high-quality paired reads into contigs. BLAST was used to align contigs to IMGT TRBV, TRBD and TRBJ reference genes, with CDR3 defined following IMGT. Clonotypes above 0.1% frequency were classified as highly expanded clones. Repertoire diversity was measured by Shannon entropy, and V-J evenness by the Gini coefficient. A clonotype was considered public if more than one individual shared it. TCRdb passed the public sequencing reads through fastp at Q25 and MiXCR, retaining productive beta sequences. Here each entry gathers all rows of one CDR3 protein and keeps the most common genes and DNA. TCRdb's processing, not the authors' own work, is the source of the V and J calls. Counted in this sample were around 400,000 distinct CDR3 sequences; 15% to 17% of them appeared once. The ten largest clones add up to 22% of the sample.

The full study reports these points: Lower TCR Shannon entropy and fewer highly expanded clones were observed in persistent Graves' disease patients than in newly diagnosed patients, which suggested clonal expansion. Persistent patients shared more public clonotypes among themselves (approximately 2,500) than newly diagnosed patients did (approximately 870). The authors noted that the small sample size was a limitation that may lower accuracy. Only the TCR beta chain was sequenced and analyzed. Only peripheral blood was studied, because thyroid tissue, the primary lesion, was inaccessible. Preferential use of TRBV28, TRBJ1-2 and TRBJ2-5 was observed in persistent disease, whereas TRBV20-1 and TRBJ2-1 were favored in newly diagnosed disease.

The chain is assembled from TRBV29-1 and TRBJ2-1; 8 junctional bases match TRBD1. This sequence originates from a female donor with Graves disease. Sequences were derived from peripheral blood mononuclear cells (PBMCs), sampled at new diagnosis, from a patient treated with antithyroid drugs. The CDR3 sequence is CSVSDWGRGRDNEQFF. The DNA sequence is TGCAGCGTTTCGGATTGGGGCAGGGGGCGGGACAATGAGCAGTTCTTC.